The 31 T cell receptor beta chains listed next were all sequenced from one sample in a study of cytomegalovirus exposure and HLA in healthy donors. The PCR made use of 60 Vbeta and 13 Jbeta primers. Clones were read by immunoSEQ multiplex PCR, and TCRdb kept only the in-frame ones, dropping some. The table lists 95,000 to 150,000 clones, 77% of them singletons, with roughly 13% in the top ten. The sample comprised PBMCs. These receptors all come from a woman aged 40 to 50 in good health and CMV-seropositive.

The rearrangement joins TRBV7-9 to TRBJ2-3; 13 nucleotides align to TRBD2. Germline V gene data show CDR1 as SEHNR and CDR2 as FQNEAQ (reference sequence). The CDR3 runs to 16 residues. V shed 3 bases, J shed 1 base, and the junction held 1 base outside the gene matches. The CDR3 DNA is TGTGCCAGCAGCTTCGGGACTAGCGGGGGCACAGATACGCAGTATTTT. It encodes CASSFGTSGGTDTQYF.

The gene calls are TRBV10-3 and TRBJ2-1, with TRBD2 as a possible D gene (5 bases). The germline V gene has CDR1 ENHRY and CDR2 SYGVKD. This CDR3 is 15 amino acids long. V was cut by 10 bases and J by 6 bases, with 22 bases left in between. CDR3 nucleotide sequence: TGTGCCACCGCTCTCGTAGCCACCGAGGGCAATGAGCAGTTCTTC. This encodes CATALVATEGNEQFF.

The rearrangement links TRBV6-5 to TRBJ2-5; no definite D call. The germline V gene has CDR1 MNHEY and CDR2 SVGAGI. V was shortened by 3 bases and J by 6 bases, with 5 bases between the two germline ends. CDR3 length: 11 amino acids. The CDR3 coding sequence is TGTGCCAGCAGTTATATTAAGACCCAGTACTTC. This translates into CASSYIKTQYF.

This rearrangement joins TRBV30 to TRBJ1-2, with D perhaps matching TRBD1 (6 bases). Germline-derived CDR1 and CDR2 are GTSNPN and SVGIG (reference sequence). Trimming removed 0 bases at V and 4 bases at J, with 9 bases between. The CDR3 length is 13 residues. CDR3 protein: CAWSVQGTYGYTF. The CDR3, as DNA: TGTGCCTGGAGTGTACAGGGCACCTATGGCTACACCTTC.

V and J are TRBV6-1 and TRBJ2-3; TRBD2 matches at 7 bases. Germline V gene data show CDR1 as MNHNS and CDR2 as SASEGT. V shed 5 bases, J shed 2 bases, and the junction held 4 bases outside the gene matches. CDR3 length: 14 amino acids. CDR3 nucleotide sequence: TGTGCCAGCAGTAACCAGCGGGACACAGATACGCAGTATTTT. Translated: CASSNQRDTDTQYF.

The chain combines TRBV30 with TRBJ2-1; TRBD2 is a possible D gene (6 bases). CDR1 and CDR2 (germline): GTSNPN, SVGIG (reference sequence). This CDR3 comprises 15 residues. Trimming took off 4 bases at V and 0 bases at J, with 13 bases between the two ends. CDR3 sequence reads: CAWTLGDFSYNEQFF. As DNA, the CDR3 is TGTGCCTGGACTCTTGGGGACTTCTCCTACAATGAGCAGTTCTTC.

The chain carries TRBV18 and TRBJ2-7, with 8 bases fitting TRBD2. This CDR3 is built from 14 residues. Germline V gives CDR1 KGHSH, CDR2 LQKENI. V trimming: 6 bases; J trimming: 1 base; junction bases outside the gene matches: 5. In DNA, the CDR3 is TGTGCCAGCTCCCCGGCTAGCGGGTCCTACGAGCAGTACTTC. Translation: CASSPASGSYEQYF.

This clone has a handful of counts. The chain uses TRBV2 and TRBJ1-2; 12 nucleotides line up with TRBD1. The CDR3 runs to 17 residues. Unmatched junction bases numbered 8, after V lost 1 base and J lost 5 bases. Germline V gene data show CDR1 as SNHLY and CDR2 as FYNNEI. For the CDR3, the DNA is TGTGCCAGCAGTGAAGGGGGTGGGACAGGGGGCGTATATGGCTACACCTTC. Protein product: CASSEGGGTGGVYGYTF.

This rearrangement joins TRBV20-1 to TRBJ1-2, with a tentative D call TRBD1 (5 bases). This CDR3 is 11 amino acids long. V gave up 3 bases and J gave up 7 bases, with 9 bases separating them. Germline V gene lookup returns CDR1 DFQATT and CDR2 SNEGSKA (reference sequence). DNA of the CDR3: TGCAGTGCTAGTACCGGGGGTGGCTACACCTTC. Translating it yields CSASTGGGYTF.

The CDR3 DNA is TGTGCCAGCAGCAATCCTGTGGCAGGGGGAGACATTCAGTACTTC. This gives the protein CASSNPVAGGDIQYF. V usage is TRBV7-9 and J usage is TRBJ2-4; 7 nucleotides line up with TRBD1. Trimming took 5 bases from V and 8 from J; bases not matched to a gene: 12. The germline V gene encodes CDR1 SEHNR and CDR2 FQNEAQ (reference sequence). The CDR3 has 15 residues.

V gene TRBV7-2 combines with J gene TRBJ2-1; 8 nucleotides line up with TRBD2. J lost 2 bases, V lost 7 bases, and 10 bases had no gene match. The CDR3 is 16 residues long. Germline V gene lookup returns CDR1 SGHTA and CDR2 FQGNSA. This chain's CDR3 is CASTPGGLAAYNEQFF. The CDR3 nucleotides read TGTGCCAGCACCCCGGGGGGGCTAGCGGCCTACAATGAGCAGTTCTTC.

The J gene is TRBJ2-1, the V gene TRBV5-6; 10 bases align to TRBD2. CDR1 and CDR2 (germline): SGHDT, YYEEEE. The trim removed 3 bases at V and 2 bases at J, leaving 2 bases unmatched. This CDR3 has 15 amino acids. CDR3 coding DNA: TGTGCCAGCAGCTGGGGACTAGCGCCCTACAATGAGCAGTTCTTC. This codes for CASSWGLAPYNEQFF.

The CDR3 region has the DNA TGTGCCAGCAGTTTTCTAGCGGGAGCCGGGGAGCTGTTTTTT. As protein: CASSFLAGAGELFF. The V gene is TRBV6-5, the J gene TRBJ2-2; TRBD2 matches at 10 bases. Germline V gene lookup returns CDR1 MNHEY and CDR2 SVGAGI. The CDR3 is 14 residues long. V lost 4 bases, J lost 6 bases, and 2 bases stayed unmatched.

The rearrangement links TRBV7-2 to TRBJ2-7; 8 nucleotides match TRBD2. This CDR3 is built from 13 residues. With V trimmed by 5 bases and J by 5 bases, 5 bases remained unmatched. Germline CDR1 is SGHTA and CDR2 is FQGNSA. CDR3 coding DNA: TGTGCCAGCAGCGGAGCGGGGGTCAACGAGCAGTACTTC. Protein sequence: CASSGAGVNEQYF.

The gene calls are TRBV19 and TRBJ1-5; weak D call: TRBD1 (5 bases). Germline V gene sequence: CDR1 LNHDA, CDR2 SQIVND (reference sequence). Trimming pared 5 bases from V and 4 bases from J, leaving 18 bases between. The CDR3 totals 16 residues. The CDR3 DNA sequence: TGTGCCAGTAGTCCAATTTGGGGTGGGGGGAATCAGCCCCAGCATTTT. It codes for CASSPIWGGGNQPQHF.

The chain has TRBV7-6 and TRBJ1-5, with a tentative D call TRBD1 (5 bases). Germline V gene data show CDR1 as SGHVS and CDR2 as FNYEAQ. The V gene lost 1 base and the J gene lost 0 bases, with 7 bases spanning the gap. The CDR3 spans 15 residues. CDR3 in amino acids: CASSLGQFSNQPQHF. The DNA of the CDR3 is TGTGCCAGCAGCTTAGGACAGTTTAGCAATCAGCCCCAGCATTTT. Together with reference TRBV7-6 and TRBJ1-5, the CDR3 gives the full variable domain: GAGVSQSPRYKVTKRGQDVALRCDPISGHVSLYWYRQALGQGPEFLTYFNYEAQQDKSGLPNDRFSAERPEGSISTLTIQRTEQRDSAMYRCASSLGQFSNQPQHFGDGTRLSIL.

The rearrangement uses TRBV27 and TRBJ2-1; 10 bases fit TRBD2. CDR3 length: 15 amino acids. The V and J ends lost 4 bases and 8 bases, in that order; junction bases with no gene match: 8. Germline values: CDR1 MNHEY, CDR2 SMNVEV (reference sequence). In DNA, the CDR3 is TGTGCCAGCAGTTCTGGGACTAGCGTAGCCCATGAGCAGTTCTTC. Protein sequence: CASSSGTSVAHEQFF.

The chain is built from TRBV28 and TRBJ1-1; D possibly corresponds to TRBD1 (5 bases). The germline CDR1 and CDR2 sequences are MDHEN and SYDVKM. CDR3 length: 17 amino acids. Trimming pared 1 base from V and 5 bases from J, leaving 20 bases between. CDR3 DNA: TGTGCCAGCAGTTTATATGTGTGGGGTATCAGGGAAACTGAAGCTTTCTTT. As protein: CASSLYVWGIRETEAFF.

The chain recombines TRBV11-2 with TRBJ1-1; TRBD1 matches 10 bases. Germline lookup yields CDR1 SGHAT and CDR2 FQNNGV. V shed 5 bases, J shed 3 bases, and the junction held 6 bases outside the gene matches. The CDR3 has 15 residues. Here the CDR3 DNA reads TGTGCCAGCAGCGCCGGGACAGGGGAGTACACTGAAGCTTTCTTT. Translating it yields CASSAGTGEYTEAFF.

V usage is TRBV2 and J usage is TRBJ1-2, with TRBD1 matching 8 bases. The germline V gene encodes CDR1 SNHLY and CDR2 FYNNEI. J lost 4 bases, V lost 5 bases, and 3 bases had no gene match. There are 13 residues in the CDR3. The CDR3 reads CASSPQGAYGYTF. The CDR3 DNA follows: TGTGCCAGCAGTCCCCAGGGGGCCTATGGCTACACCTTC.

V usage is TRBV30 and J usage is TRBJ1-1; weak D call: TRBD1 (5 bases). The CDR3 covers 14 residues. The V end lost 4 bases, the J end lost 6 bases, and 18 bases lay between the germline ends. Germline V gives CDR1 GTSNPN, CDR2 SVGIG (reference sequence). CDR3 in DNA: TGTGCCTGGAATCTTGGGCAGGGTAGGGCTGAAGCTTTCTTT. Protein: CAWNLGQGRAEAFF.

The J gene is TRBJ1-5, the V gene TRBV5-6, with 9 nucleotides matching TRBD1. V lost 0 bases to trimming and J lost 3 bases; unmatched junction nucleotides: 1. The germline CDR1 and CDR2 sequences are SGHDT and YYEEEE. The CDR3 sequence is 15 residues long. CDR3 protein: CASSLGDRANQPQHF. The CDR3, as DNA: TGTGCCAGCAGCTTGGGGGACAGGGCCAATCAGCCCCAGCATTTT.

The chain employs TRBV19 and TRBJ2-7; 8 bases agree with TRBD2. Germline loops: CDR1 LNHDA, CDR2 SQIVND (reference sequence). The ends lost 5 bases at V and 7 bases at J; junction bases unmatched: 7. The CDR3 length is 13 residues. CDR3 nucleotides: TGTGCCAGTAGTCCAGGACTAGCTGGAGAGCAGTACTTC. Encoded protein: CASSPGLAGEQYF. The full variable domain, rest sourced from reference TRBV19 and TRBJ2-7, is DGGITQSPKYLFRKEGQNVTLSCEQNLNHDAMYWYRQDPGQGLRLIYYSQIVNDFQKGDIAEGYSVSREKKESFPLTVTSAQKNPTAFYLCASSPGLAGEQYFGPGTRLTVT.

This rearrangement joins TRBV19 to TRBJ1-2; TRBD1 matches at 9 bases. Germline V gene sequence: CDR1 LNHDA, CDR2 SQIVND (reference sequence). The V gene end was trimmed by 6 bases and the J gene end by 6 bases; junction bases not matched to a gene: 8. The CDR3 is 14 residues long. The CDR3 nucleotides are TGTGCCAGTAGCACCGGGACAGGGTACCATGGCTACACCTTC. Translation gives CASSTGTGYHGYTF.

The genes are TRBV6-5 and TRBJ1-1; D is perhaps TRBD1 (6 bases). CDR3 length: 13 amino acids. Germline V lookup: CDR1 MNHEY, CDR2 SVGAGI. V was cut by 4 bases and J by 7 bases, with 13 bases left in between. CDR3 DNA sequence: TGTGCCAGCAGTTTTCCGGGACATAGTGAAGCTTTCTTT. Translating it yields CASSFPGHSEAFF.

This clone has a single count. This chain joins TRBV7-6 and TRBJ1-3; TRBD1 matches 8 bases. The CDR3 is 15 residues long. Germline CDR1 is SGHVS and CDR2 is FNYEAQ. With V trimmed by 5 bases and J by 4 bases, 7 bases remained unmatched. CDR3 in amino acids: CASSPRTGTGNTIYF. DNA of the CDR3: TGTGCCAGCAGCCCCCGGACAGGGACGGGAAACACCATATATTTT.

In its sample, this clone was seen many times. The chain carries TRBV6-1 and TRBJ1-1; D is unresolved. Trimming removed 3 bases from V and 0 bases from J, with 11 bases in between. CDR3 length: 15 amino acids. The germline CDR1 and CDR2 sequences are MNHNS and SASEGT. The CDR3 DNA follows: TGTGCCAGCAGTGATCGAGCGCGCATGAACACTGAAGCTTTCTTT. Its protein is CASSDRARMNTEAFF.

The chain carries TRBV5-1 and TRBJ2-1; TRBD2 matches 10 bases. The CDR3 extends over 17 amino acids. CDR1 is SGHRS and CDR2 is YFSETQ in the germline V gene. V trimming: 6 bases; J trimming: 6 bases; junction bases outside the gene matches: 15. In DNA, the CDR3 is TGCGCCAGCAACGGCGCTAGCGGGAGCCTGGGATTCAATGAGCAGTTCTTC. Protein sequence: CASNGASGSLGFNEQFF. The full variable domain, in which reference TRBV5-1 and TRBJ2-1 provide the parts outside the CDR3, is KAGVTQTPRYLIKTRGQQVTLSCSPISGHRSVSWYQQTPGQGLQFLFEYFSETQRNKGNFPGRFSGRQFSNSRSEMNVSTLELGDSALYLCASNGASGSLGFNEQFFGPGTRLTVL.

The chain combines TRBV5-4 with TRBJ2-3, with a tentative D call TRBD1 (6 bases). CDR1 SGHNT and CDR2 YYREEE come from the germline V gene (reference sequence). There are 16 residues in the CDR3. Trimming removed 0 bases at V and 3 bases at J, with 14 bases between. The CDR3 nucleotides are TGTGCCAGCAGCTTGGTAGTCGACAGGTTTACAGATACGCAGTATTTT. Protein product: CASSLVVDRFTDTQYF. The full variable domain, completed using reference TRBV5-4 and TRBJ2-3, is ETGVTQSPTHLIKTRGQQVTLRCSSQSGHNTVSWYQQALGQGPQFIFQYYREEENGRGNFPPRFSGLQFPNYSSELNVNALELDDSALYLCASSLVVDRFTDTQYFGPGTRLTVL.

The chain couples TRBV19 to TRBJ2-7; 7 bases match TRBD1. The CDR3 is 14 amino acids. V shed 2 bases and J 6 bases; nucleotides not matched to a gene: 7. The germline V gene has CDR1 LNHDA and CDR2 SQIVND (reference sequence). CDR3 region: CASSIMAGGSEQYF. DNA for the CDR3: TGTGCCAGTAGTATAATGGCAGGGGGTAGCGAGCAGTACTTC.

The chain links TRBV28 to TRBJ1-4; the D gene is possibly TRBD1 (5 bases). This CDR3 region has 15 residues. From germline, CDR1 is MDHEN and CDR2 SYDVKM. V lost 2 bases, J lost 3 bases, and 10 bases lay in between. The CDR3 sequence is CASSLPGNANEKLFF. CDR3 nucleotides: TGTGCCAGCAGTTTACCAGGGAATGCTAATGAAAAACTGTTTTTT.